Here is one TCR beta chain with its context. It lacks a known antigen. No base quality information exists; no much larger clone differs at one position. These data originate in a study of blood T cell repertoires in COVID-19 (dated by TCRdb to 2020 to 2021). Notes on the research overall: The collaborator samples originated in the United States, Italy and Spain and spanned the acute and convalescent phases of COVID-19. The prospective study material was composed of cDNA or gDNA derived from T cells, B-cell-depleted T cells, or PBMCs. The samples were drawn from two sources: the first 160 participants of the ongoing ImmuneRACE study, and 1,200 or so subjects contributed by 6 global collaborators. Where available, HLA class I and class II types were taken from metadata supplied by the sample provider and were not determined by assay-based typing. A freely available public database, intended as a resource for researchers studying the immune response to SARS-CoV-2, is where the repertoires were released. The dataset comprised deeply sampled blood TCRbeta repertoires from subjects exposed to, actively infected with, or recovered from COVID-19. A de-identified subject ID, COVID-19 status, age in years and sex were almost always included in the sample metadata. What the study reported, not specific to this receptor: Clinical and demographic metadata were provided uncurated, with the amount varying by source and participant.

Whole blood was collected in K2EDTA tubes by collaborating institutions according to the institutions' own protocols. For TCRbeta analysis, collaborators shipped samples as frozen whole blood, isolated PBMCs, or DNA extracted from either of those sample types. TCRbeta CDR3 regions were amplified from genomic DNA using the immunoSEQ Assay, a bias-controlled multiplex PCR. For the original study's pipeline: Within the assay, amplification of reference gene primers was used to estimate how many nucleated cells each sample contained. Sequence reads were collapsed and filtered to measure the absolute abundance of every unique TCRbeta CDR3 rearrangement. For each sample, productive Simpson clonality was calculated as the square root of Simpson's diversity index over productive rearrangements. Here the immuneACCESS table is served through TCRdb, limited to in-frame sequences with V and J called. Missing clones are a known gap in these copies; in checked studies unresolved V genes cover under half, and the rest lacks a known reason. V, J and clone size derive from that table, while D and trimming were established from the DNA sequence. The sample contains under 350,000 clones, roughly nine tenths of them found a single time. The ten most abundant clones make up approximately 2.2% of the sample.

The specimen sequenced was peripheral blood. The sequence derives from a man aged 45-60 years with acute or convalescent COVID-19.

The DNA sequence follows: TGTGCCAGCAGCCTGGACAGGGGGCACGCCGGGGAGCTGTTTTTT. This codes for CASSLDRGHAGELFF. The chain is encoded by TRBV5-6 joined to TRBJ2-2, and 11 junctional nucleotides match TRBD1. The CDR3 starts with the cysteine, ends with the phenylalanine, and has 15 residues. Just CDR3 DNA is preserved here, 45 bases in frame from base 1. From the germline V gene, CDR1 is SGHDT and CDR2 is YYEEEE. V is pruned by 4 bases and J by 6 bases, leaving 5 bases of the junction without a gene match. The full variable domain, with segments outside the CDR3 supplied by the reference TRBV5-6 and TRBJ2-2 proteins, appears as DAGVTQSPTHLIKTRGQQVTLRCSPKSGHDTVSWYQQALGQGPQFIFQYYEEEERQRGNFPDRFSGHQFPNYSSELNVNALLLGDSALYLCASSLDRGHAGELFFGEGSRLTVL.